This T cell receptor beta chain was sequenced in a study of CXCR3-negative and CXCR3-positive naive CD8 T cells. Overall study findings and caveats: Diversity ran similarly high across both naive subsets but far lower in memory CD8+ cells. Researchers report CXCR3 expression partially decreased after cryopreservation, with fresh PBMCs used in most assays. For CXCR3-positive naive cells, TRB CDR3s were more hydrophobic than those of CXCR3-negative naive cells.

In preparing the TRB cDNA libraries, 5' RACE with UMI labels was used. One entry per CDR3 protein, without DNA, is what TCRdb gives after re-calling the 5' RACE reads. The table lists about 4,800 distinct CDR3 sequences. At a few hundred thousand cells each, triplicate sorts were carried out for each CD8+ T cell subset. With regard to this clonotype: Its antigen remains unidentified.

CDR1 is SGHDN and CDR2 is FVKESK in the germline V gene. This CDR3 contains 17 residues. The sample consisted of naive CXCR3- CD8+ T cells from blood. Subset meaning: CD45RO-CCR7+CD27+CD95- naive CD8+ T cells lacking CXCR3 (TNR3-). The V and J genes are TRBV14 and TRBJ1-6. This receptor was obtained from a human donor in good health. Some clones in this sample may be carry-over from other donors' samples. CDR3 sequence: CASSPNKAGRLNSPLHF.